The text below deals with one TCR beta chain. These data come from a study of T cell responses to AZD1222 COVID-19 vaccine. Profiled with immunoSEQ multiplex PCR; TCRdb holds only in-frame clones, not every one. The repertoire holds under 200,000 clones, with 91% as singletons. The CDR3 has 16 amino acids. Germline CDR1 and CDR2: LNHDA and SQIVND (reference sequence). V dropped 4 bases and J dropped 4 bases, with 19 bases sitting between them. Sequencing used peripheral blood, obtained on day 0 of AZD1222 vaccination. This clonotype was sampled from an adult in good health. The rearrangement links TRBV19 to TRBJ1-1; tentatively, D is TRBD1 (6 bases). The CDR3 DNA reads TGTGCCAGTAGTAGGGGCAGGGGCAAGGGAGGCACTGAAGCTTTCTTT. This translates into CASSRGRGKGGTEAFF. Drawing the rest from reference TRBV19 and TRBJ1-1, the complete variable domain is DGGITQSPKYLFRKEGQNVTLSCEQNLNHDAMYWYRQDPGQGLRLIYYSQIVNDFQKGDIAEGYSVSREKKESFPLTVTSAQKNPTAFYLCASSRGRGKGGTEAFFGQGTRLTVV.